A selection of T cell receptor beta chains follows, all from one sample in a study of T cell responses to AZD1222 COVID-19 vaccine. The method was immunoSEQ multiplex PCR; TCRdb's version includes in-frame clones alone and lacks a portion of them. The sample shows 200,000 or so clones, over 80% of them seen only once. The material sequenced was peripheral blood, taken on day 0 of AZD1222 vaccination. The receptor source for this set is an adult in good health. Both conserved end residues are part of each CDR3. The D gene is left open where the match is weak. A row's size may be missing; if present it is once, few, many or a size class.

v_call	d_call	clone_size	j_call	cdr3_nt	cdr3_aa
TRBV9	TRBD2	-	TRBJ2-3	TGTGCCAGCAGCAGGGGACTAGTTCGCGGCACAGATACGCAGTATTTT	CASSRGLVRGTDTQYF
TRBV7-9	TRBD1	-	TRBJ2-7	TGTGCCAGCAGCTTTACAGGGGGGAGAGACGAGCAGTACTTC	CASSFTGGRDEQYF
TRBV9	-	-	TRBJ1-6	TGTGCCAGCAGCGTAGAGGGCAGGGGTAATTCACCCCTCCACTTT	CASSVEGRGNSPLHF
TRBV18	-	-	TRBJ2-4	TGTGCCAGCTCACGGAGAGGAATAGCCAAAAACATTCAGTACTTC	CASSRRGIAKNIQYF
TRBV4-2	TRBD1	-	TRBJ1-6	TGTGCCAGCAGCCAAGCCCGACAGGGGGCTAGCTCACCCCTCCACTTT	CASSQARQGASSPLHF
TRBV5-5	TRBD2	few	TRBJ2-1	TGTGCCAGCGCACTGGAGAGAGAGGGAACTAGCGGGAACTCCTACAATGAGCAGTTCTTC	CASALEREGTSGNSYNEQFF
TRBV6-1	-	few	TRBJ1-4	TGTGCCAGCAGTGAAGCCCGAGGGGGAGTTGAAAAACTGTTTTTT	CASSEARGGVEKLFF
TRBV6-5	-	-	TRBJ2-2	TGTGCCAGCAAGATGGACACCGGGGAGCTGTTTTTT	CASKMDTGELFF
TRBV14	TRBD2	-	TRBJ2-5	TGTGCCAGCAGCTCGTTGGGGCTAGCGGGGAGGAAGGAGACCCAGTACTTC	CASSSLGLAGRKETQYF
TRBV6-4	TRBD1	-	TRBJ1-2	TGTGCCAGCAGTGGGTGGGACAGGGGGCTTCATGGCTACACCTTC	CASSGWDRGLHGYTF
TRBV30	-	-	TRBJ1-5	TGTGCCTGGTCCCGCATGGGTAATCAGCCCCAGCATTTT	CAWSRMGNQPQHF
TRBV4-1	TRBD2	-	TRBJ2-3	TGCGCCAGCAGCCAGAAATCTTTATTGACTAGCGGGGGGTCAGATACGCAGTATTTT	CASSQKSLLTSGGSDTQYF
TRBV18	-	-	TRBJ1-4	TGTGCCAGCTCACCACCGGGCAGGCCGAGTGAAAAACTGTTTTTT	CASSPPGRPSEKLFF
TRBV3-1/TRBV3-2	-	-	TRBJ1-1	TGTGCCAGCAGCCAGGGCAGGGGCACTGAAGCTTTCTTT	CASSQGRGTEAFF
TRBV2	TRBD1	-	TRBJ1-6	TGTGCCAGCAGACTACAGGGGAATTCACCCCTCCACTTT	CASRLQGNSPLHF
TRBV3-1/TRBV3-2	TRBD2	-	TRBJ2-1	TGTGCCAGCAGCCAGTTTCTAGCGGATGAGCAGTTCTTC	CASSQFLADEQFF
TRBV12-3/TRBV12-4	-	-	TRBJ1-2	TGTGCCAGCAGTCACCGGGACAACTATGGCTACACCTTC	CASSHRDNYGYTF
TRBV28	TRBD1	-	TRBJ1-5	TGTGCCAGCAGTTCCGGGACAGTTAATCAGCCCCAGCATTTT	CASSSGTVNQPQHF
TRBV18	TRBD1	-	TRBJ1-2	TGTGCCAGCTCACCACCCAACAGGGGAGAGGACTATGGCTACACCTTC	CASSPPNRGEDYGYTF
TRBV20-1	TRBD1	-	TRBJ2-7	TGCAGTGCTAGTAGGACAGGTGCCTACGAGCAGTACTTC	CSASRTGAYEQYF
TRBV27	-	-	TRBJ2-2	TGTGCCAGCAGTTTAGTTCTGAACACCGGGGAGCTGTTTTTT	CASSLVLNTGELFF
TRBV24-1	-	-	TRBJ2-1	TGTGCCACCAGTGAAGGAAGGGCAGGGTACAATGAGCAGTTCTTC	CATSEGRAGYNEQFF
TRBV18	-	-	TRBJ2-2	TGTGCCAGCTCACCTGGACAGCCGACCCTTGCCGGGGAGCTGTTTTTT	CASSPGQPTLAGELFF
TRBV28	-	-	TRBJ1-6	TGTGCCAGCAACCTGGGGCAGGGGCATAATTCACCCCTCCACTTT	CASNLGQGHNSPLHF
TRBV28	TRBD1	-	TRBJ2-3	TGTGCCAGCAGTTTAGGTGGACAGGGTCAGGATACGCAGTATTTT	CASSLGGQGQDTQYF
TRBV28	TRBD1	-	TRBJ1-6	TGTGCCAGCAGTTTGACAGGGAAATATAATTCACCCCTCCACTTT	CASSLTGKYNSPLHF
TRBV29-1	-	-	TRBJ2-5	TGCAGCGTTTCGAGGACCGGGACGGAGCAAGAGACCCAGTACTTC	CSVSRTGTEQETQYF
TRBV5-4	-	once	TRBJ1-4	TGTGCCAGCAGCTTGCAGGGACGGGCTAATGAAAAACTGTTTTTT	CASSLQGRANEKLFF
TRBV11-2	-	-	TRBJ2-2	TGTGCCAGCAGCTTAGTCGCGGGAAACACCGGGGAGCTGTTTTTT	CASSLVAGNTGELFF
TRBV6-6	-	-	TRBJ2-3	TGTGCCAGCACTACACCCCCGGTTGGGGATACGCAGTATTTT	CASTTPPVGDTQYF
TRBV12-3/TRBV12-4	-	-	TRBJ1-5	TGTGCCAGCAGTTCTACAGGGCTTGAGCCCCAGCATTTT	CASSSTGLEPQHF
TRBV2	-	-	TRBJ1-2	TGTGCCAGCACCCCGGACGGACGAAGGGACTATGGCTACACCTTC	CASTPDGRRDYGYTF
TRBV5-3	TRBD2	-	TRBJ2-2	TGTGCCAGAAGTCAGAGACTAGCGGGAGGGAACACCGGGGAGCTGTTTTTT	CARSQRLAGGNTGELFF
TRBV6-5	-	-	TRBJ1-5	TGTGCCAGCAGTCCTCCCGACAGTTATCAGCCCCAGCATTTT	CASSPPDSYQPQHF
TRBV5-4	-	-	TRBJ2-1	TGTGCCAGCAGCCGTCCGACTGGAAACAATGAGCAGTTCTTC	CASSRPTGNNEQFF
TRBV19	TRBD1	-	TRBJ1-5	TGTGCCAGTAGGTTACAGGGGGTTGGGAATCAGCCCCAGCATTTT	CASRLQGVGNQPQHF
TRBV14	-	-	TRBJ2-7	TGTGCCAGCAGCCAAGATCTCGCCAGGGTCCACGAGCAGTACTTC	CASSQDLARVHEQYF
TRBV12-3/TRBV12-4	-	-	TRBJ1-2	TGTGCCAGCAGCTCAGCCGGGTATGGCTACACCTTC	CASSSAGYGYTF
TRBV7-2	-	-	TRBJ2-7	TGTGCCAGCAGCGTGAACAGGGATCTCGAGCAGTACTTC	CASSVNRDLEQYF
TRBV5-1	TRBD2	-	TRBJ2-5	TGCGCCAGCAGCTTGGCCCTAGCGGGAGTCAAGCAAGAGACCCAGTACTTC	CASSLALAGVKQETQYF
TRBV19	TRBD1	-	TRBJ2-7	TGTGCCACCAGGATCGGGATGAAACGGACAGGGGCGTCCTACGAGCAGTACTTC	CATRIGMKRTGASYEQYF
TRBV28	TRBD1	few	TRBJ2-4	TGTGCCAGCAGTTTGCCGGGACAGGTTCAGTACTTC	CASSLPGQVQYF
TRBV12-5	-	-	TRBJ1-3	TGTGCTAGTGGTTTCGGGGCCCCGAGCTCTGGAAACACCATATATTTT	CASGFGAPSSGNTIYF
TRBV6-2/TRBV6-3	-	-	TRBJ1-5	TGTGCCAGCAGTTACTCGACACGGAGAGGTTATCAGCCCCAGCATTTT	CASSYSTRRGYQPQHF
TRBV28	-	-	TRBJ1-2	TGTGCCAGCAGTTTATTGGTTAACTATGGCTACACCTTC	CASSLLVNYGYTF
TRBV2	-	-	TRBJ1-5	TGTGCCAGCAGGGGGGACGGAGCTTATCAGCCCCAGCATTTT	CASRGDGAYQPQHF
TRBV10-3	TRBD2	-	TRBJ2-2	TGTGCCATCAGTCGGACTAGCGGGGGCCCAAGCACCGGGGAGCTGTTTTTT	CAISRTSGGPSTGELFF
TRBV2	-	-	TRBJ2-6	TGTGCCAGCAACGAACAGGGTTGGGCCTTCTCTGGGGCCAACGTCCTGACTTTC	CASNEQGWAFSGANVLTF
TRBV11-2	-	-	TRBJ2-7	TGTGCCAGCAGCTTAATCTCGTCAGGTCCTTCGGGCGAGCAGTACTTC	CASSLISSGPSGEQYF